These T cell receptor beta chains were read from a single sample in a study of chemoradiotherapy in HPV16-positive cancers. Clones were read by immunoSEQ multiplex PCR, and TCRdb kept only the in-frame ones, dropping some. The data contain around 16,000 clones, more than 70% of them singletons. The specimen was obtained from a patient who underwent chemoradiotherapy. These receptors all stem from a human donor with HPV-associated anogenital cancer. Each CDR3 is given with its conserved first and last residue.

TRBV19	TRBJ2-5	CASSIPLRAETQYF
TRBV6-4	TRBJ2-7	CASSELAGGSYEQYF
TRBV13	TRBJ2-7	CASSIRGEQYF
TRBV2	TRBJ1-1	CASSPQTNTEAFF
TRBV5-4	TRBJ2-3	CASSPSGGADGFTDTQYF
TRBV5-4	TRBJ2-7	CASSYGTSTSYEQYF
TRBV6-5	TRBJ1-2	CASSSSGTGGGYTF
TRBV6-5	TRBJ2-2	CASSYLSGTTGELFF
TRBV4-3	TRBJ1-1	CASSQAHFRGRQNTEAFF
TRBV30	TRBJ1-1	CAWSVRGALTRNTEAFF
TRBV4-2	TRBJ2-1	CASSQNPGNEQFF
TRBV6-1	TRBJ2-1	CASRHRTPVGEQFF
TRBV7-6	TRBJ2-3	CASSLLVEDTQYF
TRBV4-3	TRBJ1-2	CASSQELGQGYGYTF
TRBV7-2	TRBJ1-2	CASSTTGTGHLYGYTF
TRBV6-5	TRBJ2-1	CASSYGQEQFF
TRBV19	TRBJ2-1	CASSIISGRAYNEQFF
TRBV19	TRBJ2-7	CASSIKGTSPEQYF
TRBV4-2	TRBJ1-2	CASSKTRATLNYGYTF
TRBV19	TRBJ1-5	CASSRDASDQPQHF
TRBV4-3	TRBJ1-1	CASSRQGFVTEAFF
TRBV2	TRBJ1-1	CASRDRQFNTEAFF